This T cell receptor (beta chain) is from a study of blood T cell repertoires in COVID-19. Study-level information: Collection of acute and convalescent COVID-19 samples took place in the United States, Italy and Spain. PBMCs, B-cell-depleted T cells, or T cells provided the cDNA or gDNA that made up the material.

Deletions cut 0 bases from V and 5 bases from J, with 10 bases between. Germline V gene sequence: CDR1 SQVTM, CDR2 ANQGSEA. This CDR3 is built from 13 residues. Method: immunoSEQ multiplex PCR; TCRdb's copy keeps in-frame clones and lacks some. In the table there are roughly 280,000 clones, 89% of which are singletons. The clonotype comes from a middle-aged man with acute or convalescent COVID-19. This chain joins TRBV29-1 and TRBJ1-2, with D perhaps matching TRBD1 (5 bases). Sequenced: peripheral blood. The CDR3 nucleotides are TGCAGCGTTGAAGACAGGGCCGGATATGGCTACACCTTC. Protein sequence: CSVEDRAGYGYTF.